This T cell receptor beta chain was recorded in a study of blood T cell repertoires in COVID-19. About the research overall: Samples taken during acute and convalescent COVID-19 were collected in the United States, Italy and Spain. From T cells, B-cell-depleted T cells, or PBMCs came the material, which was cDNA or gDNA.

In the study's own analysis: Estimation of nucleated cell counts was performed using reference gene primer amplification. TCRdb keeps only in-frame clones here, not all; method: immunoSEQ multiplex PCR. V, J and clone size derive from that table, while D and trimming were established from the DNA sequence. Seen here are 200,000 to 250,000 clones, around nine tenths observed once, and the top ten hold more than 6.5%. This CDR3 has 16 amino acids. Trimming took 2 bases from V and 9 from J, leaving 22 bases between them. Germline CDR1 is ENHRY and CDR2 is SYGVKD. The sample comprised peripheral blood. The V gene is TRBV10-3, the J gene TRBJ1-2; no reliable D call. This clonotype was sampled from a woman aged 70-85 years with active or convalescent COVID-19. CDR3 in amino acids: CAISERREGGRNSYTF. The CDR3 DNA reads as TGTGCCATCAGTGAGCGTAGGGAGGGAGGTCGGAATAGCTACACCTTC.